Below, 4 T cell receptor beta chains from the same sample are listed, as sequenced in a study of T cells in women clearing cervical HPV infection. Libraries were prepared by immunoSEQ multiplex PCR; TCRdb keeps only in-frame clonotypes and omits some of them. The sample data list about 22,000 clones. The sequencing input was blood buffy coat. Every receptor here comes from a woman aged 18-70 years with a cervical HPV16 infection that either progressed to CIN3+ or cleared (not recorded which).

A word on this clone: Read data end 3 residues before the CDR3 end; the end is taken from the germline J gene. The rearrangement joins TRBV20-1 to TRBJ2-3, with 7 bases matching TRBD2. Germline values: CDR1 DFQATT, CDR2 SNEGSKA (reference sequence). The CDR3 spans 17 residues. The trim removed 3 bases at V and 0 bases at J, leaving 12 bases unmatched. CDR3 region: CSASPSLAEVSTDTQYF. CDR3 DNA, as far as it was read: TGCAGTGCTAGTCCCAGCCTAGCGGAGGTGAGCACAGATACG.

In regard to this clone: From the germline J gene comes the end of the CDR3, since the read stops 3 residues before it. V and J are TRBV2 and TRBJ2-5, with TRBD2 identical over 7 bases. From germline, CDR1 is SNHLY and CDR2 FYNNEI. The CDR3 spans 15 residues. The part of the CDR3 DNA that was read is TGTGCCAGCAGTGTGCTTGGGGGGGGGACCGTTACC. Its protein is CASSVLGGGTVT. The full CDR3 protein reads CASSVLGGGTVTQYF. Supplemented by reference TRBV2 and TRBJ2-5, the full variable domain reads EPEVTQTPSHQVTQMGQEVILRCVPISNHLYFYWYRQILGQKVEFLVSFYNNEISEKSEIFDDQFSVERPDGSNFTLKIRSTKLEDSAMYFCASSVLGGGTVTQYFGPGTRLLVL.

To note about this clone: The sequence runs out 3 residues before the end of the CDR3; the remainder is reconstructed from the germline J gene. The chain has TRBV10-1 and TRBJ2-1, with TRBD2 identical over 10 bases. From germline, CDR1 is WNHNN and CDR2 SYGVQD (reference sequence). The length of the CDR3 is 16 residues. V trimming: 6 bases; J trimming: 1 base; junction bases outside the gene matches: 6. The CDR3 loop reads CASSDSGGGSYNEQFF. Partial CDR3 DNA: TGCGCCAGCAGCGACAGCGGGGGGGGTTCCTACAATGAG.

For this clone: The read ends 3 residues shy of where the CDR3 ends; the end is completed using the germline J gene. The rearrangement uses TRBV2 and TRBJ2-5; a possible D gene is TRBD1 (6 bases). V lost 8 bases and J 5 bases, leaving 18 bases between the germline ends. This CDR3 region has 14 residues. Germline V gene sequence: CDR1 SNHLY, CDR2 FYNNEI. CDR3: CASGVTGRKETQYF. CDR3 DNA (partial): TGTGCCAGCGGAGTCACAGGGAGAAAGGAGACC.